One and the same sample provided the 16 T cell receptor beta chains below, sequenced in a study of blood T cell repertoires in COVID-19. Using immunoSEQ multiplex PCR, the repertoire was profiled, and TCRdb retains in-frame clones only, with some absent. The table lists more than 250,000 clones, around 85% of them singletons, with 6% in the top ten. Sequenced sample: PBMCs or T cells enriched from blood (not recorded which). The receptors were sampled from a woman aged 40 to 50 who had recovered from COVID-19.

This clone occurred a few times. The chain combines TRBV2 with TRBJ2-1; 14 positions match TRBD2. The CDR3 spans 17 residues. Germline CDR1 is SNHLY and CDR2 is FYNNEI. Trimming took 3 bases from V and 8 from J; bases not matched to a gene: 9. The CDR3 DNA reads TGTGCCAGCAGTGAGAGGGGGACTAGCGGGAGTCTCGATGAGCAGTTCTTC. Translating gives CASSERGTSGSLDEQFF. Drawing the rest from reference TRBV2 and TRBJ2-1, the complete variable domain is EPEVTQTPSHQVTQMGQEVILRCVPISNHLYFYWYRQILGQKVEFLVSFYNNEISEKSEIFDDQFSVERPDGSNFTLKIRSTKLEDSAMYFCASSERGTSGSLDEQFFGPGTRLTVL.

The chain recombines TRBV7-2 with TRBJ1-5, with a weak D call TRBD1 (5 bases). CDR1 SGHTA and CDR2 FQGNSA come from the germline V gene. The CDR3 is 18 residues long. Trimming removed 2 bases at V and 4 bases at J, with 21 bases between. CDR3 coding DNA: TGTGCCAGCAGCTTAAGGTACTCAGGGAAGTTCGGGAATCAGCCCCAGCATTTT. Translated: CASSLRYSGKFGNQPQHF.

The chain employs TRBV18 and TRBJ2-3; 9 positions match TRBD1. The junction had 6 bases not matched to a gene; V was cut back by 4 bases and J by 4 bases. CDR3 length equals 15 residues. The germline gives CDR1 KGHSH, CDR2 LQKENI. CDR3 in amino acids: CASSQYRGRSDTQYF. CDR3 bases: TGTGCCAGCTCACAATACAGGGGGCGTTCAGATACGCAGTATTTT. The full variable domain, in which reference TRBV18 and TRBJ2-3 provide the parts outside the CDR3, is NAGVMQNPRHLVRRRGQEARLRCSPMKGHSHVYWYRQLPEEGLKFMVYLQKENIIDESGMPKERFSAEFPKEGPSILRIQQVVRGDSAAYFCASSQYRGRSDTQYFGPGTRLTVL.

The gene calls are TRBV9 and TRBJ1-4; D is perhaps TRBD1 (6 bases). V was trimmed by 0 bases and J by 7 bases, leaving 13 bases between them. Germline V gene sequence: CDR1 SGDLS, CDR2 YYNGEE. This CDR3 is built from 15 residues. The DNA of the CDR3 is TGTGCCAGCAGCGTAGAAGGGGGAAGCCTTGAAAAACTGTTTTTT. Its protein is CASSVEGGSLEKLFF. Variable domain in full (rest from reference TRBV9 and TRBJ1-4): DSGVTQTPKHLITATGQRVTLRCSPRSGDLSVYWYQQSLDQGLQFLIQYYNGEERAKGNILERFSAQQFPDLHSELNLSSLELGDSALYFCASSVEGGSLEKLFFGSGTQLSVL.

The chain joins TRBV19 to TRBJ1-2; D perhaps matches TRBD1 (6 bases). From germline, CDR1 is LNHDA and CDR2 SQIVND (reference sequence). This CDR3 has 14 amino acids. V lost 4 bases to trimming and J lost 3 bases, with 12 bases between them. CDR3 sequence (DNA): TGTGCCAGTAGTAAGGGACAATGGGACTATGGCTACACCTTC. Protein: CASSKGQWDYGYTF.

This chain uses TRBV9 with TRBJ2-7; 8 bases line up with TRBD2. This CDR3 is built from 14 residues. V trimming: 4 bases; J trimming: 6 bases; junction bases outside the gene matches: 9. The V gene's germline CDR1 is SGDLS and CDR2 YYNGEE. The CDR3 region is CASSSLAGQREQYF. The CDR3 coding sequence is TGTGCCAGCAGCAGTCTAGCGGGCCAGCGCGAGCAGTACTTC. The variable domain in full, with the rest retrieved from reference TRBV9 and TRBJ2-7, is DSGVTQTPKHLITATGQRVTLRCSPRSGDLSVYWYQQSLDQGLQFLIQYYNGEERAKGNILERFSAQQFPDLHSELNLSSLELGDSALYFCASSSLAGQREQYFGPGTRLTVT.

The chain employs TRBV18 and TRBJ1-1; D is unresolved. V dropped 1 base and J dropped 1 base, with 10 bases sitting between them. The CDR3 contains 15 residues. Germline V gene lookup returns CDR1 KGHSH and CDR2 LQKENI. The CDR3 loop reads CASSPLGEGNTEAFF. The CDR3 DNA follows: TGTGCCAGCTCACCACTCGGGGAGGGGAACACTGAAGCTTTCTTT. Full variable domain (rest looked up from reference TRBV18 and TRBJ1-1): NAGVMQNPRHLVRRRGQEARLRCSPMKGHSHVYWYRQLPEEGLKFMVYLQKENIIDESGMPKERFSAEFPKEGPSILRIQQVVRGDSAAYFCASSPLGEGNTEAFFGQGTRLTVV.

The chain joins TRBV5-1 to TRBJ1-4, with no clear D. Looked up from germline, CDR1 is SGHRS and CDR2 is YFSETQ. This CDR3 has 14 residues. Trimming pared 0 bases from V and 7 bases from J, leaving 10 bases between. The chain's CDR3 is CASSLGGSGEKLFF. In DNA form, the CDR3 reads TGCGCCAGCAGCTTGGGAGGTTCTGGTGAAAAACTGTTTTTT.

This chain connects TRBV7-2 to TRBJ1-1; D is undetermined. Germline V gene lookup returns CDR1 SGHTA and CDR2 FQGNSA. V was pared by 1 base and J by 4 bases, with 10 bases between. The CDR3 has 14 residues. CDR3 sequence: CASSLGGGPTEAFF. Written as DNA, the CDR3 is TGTGCCAGCAGCTTAGGGGGAGGGCCCACTGAAGCTTTCTTT.

The chain is built from TRBV5-6 and TRBJ2-7; weak D call: TRBD2 (5 bases). Trimming pared 0 bases from V and 0 bases from J, leaving 10 bases between. Germline V gene lookup returns CDR1 SGHDT and CDR2 YYEEEE. CDR3 length equals 15 residues. CDR3 sequence reads: CASSLAPGSSYEQYF. DNA of the CDR3: TGTGCCAGCAGCTTGGCTCCGGGGAGCTCCTACGAGCAGTACTTC. Based on the CDR3 plus reference TRBV5-6 and TRBJ2-7, the full variable domain is DAGVTQSPTHLIKTRGQQVTLRCSPKSGHDTVSWYQQALGQGPQFIFQYYEEEERQRGNFPDRFSGHQFPNYSSELNVNALLLGDSALYLCASSLAPGSSYEQYFGPGTRLTVT.

This rearrangement joins TRBV19 to TRBJ1-2; D gene unclear. Trimming stripped 3 bases from V and 6 bases from J, with 14 bases between. This CDR3 comprises 14 residues. Germline V lookup: CDR1 LNHDA, CDR2 SQIVND (reference sequence). The CDR3 reads CASSIYPGFNGYTF. DNA of the CDR3: TGTGCCAGTAGTATCTACCCGGGGTTCAATGGCTACACCTTC.

The chain combines TRBV9 with TRBJ2-1; a possible D gene is TRBD2 (8 bases). This CDR3 is 16 amino acids long. Germline V gives CDR1 SGDLS, CDR2 YYNGEE. The V end lost 4 bases, the J end lost 9 bases, and 23 bases lay between the germline ends. CDR3 nucleotide sequence: TGTGCCAGCAGCCCTAAGGGGGCGGGAGGCTTCGGTGAGCAGTTCTTC. This sequence encodes CASSPKGAGGFGEQFF.

The chain joins TRBV5-1 to TRBJ1-4; tentative D call: TRBD1 (5 bases). From germline, CDR1 is SGHRS and CDR2 YFSETQ. Trimming removed 2 bases at V and 4 bases at J, with 21 bases between. The CDR3 runs to 18 residues. The CDR3 bases are TGCGCCAGCAGCTTCGGGGGTCCCCAAACTCACCTTAATGAAAAACTGTTTTTT. Translating it yields CASSFGGPQTHLNEKLFF.

This chain links TRBV19 with TRBJ2-1; 8 nucleotides agree with TRBD1. This CDR3 region has 15 residues. Unmatched junction bases numbered 4, after V lost 3 bases and J lost 3 bases. Germline CDR1 and CDR2: LNHDA and SQIVND (reference sequence). The CDR3 nucleotides read TGTGCCAGTAGTATCCGACAGGGGAACTACAATGAGCAGTTCTTC. Translating it yields CASSIRQGNYNEQFF.

The rearrangement uses TRBV6-5 and TRBJ1-5, with TRBD1 as a possible D gene (5 bases). The CDR3 runs to 13 residues. Germline CDR1 reads MNHEY; CDR2 reads SVGAGI. The CDR3 sequence: CAHQGYKDQPQHF. In DNA form, the CDR3 reads TGTGCTCACCAGGGTTACAAGGATCAGCCCCAGCATTTT.

CDR3 DNA: TGTGCCACCAGTGATTTGCCAGCGGGAGAGGGGGGAGATACGCAGTATTTT. It yields the protein CATSDLPAGEGGDTQYF. The genes are TRBV24-1 and TRBJ2-3; 8 nucleotides match TRBD2. Germline trimming cut 0 bases from V and 5 bases from J; bases unmatched to any gene: 9. The germline V gene encodes CDR1 KGHDR and CDR2 SFDVKD. The CDR3 consists of 17 residues.